The rows below give T cell receptor beta chains drawn from one sample of a study of shared clonotypes between healthy human individuals. Using immunoSEQ multiplex PCR, the repertoire was profiled, and TCRdb retains in-frame clones only, with some absent. There are some 510,000 clones in the sample; more than 65% occur only once, and approximately 13% lies in the top ten. Sequenced input: PBMCs. Receptor source: a woman aged 40 to 50 in good health. Some clones in this sample may be carry-over from other donors' samples. Each CDR3 is given with its conserved first and last residue. The order of the fields is V gene, clone size, J gene, D gene, CDR3 protein, CDR3 DNA. D genes are given only for firm matches. For some rows the clone size is stated as once, few or many, or as a class when expanded; others skip it.

>TRBV12-5|once|TRBJ2-5|NA
CASGGGYSKEETQYF
TGTGCTAGTGGTGGTGGGTACTCTAAGGAGGAGACCCAGTACTTC
>TRBV4-3|NA|TRBJ2-7|NA
CASSQDKGGLPYEQYF
TGCGCCAGCAGCCAAGATAAGGGGGGACTCCCCTACGAGCAGTACTTC
>TRBV7-2|NA|TRBJ2-5|TRBD1
CASSLALAGGGETQYF
TGTGCCAGCAGCTTAGCGCTGGCAGGGGGTGGGGAGACCCAGTACTTC
>TRBV18|NA|TRBJ2-3|NA
CASSPDYSTDTQYF
TGTGCCAGCTCACCGGACTATAGCACAGATACGCAGTATTTT
>TRBV5-1|NA|TRBJ2-2|NA
CASSLGEWDTGELFF
TGCGCCAGCAGCTTGGGGGAGTGGGACACCGGGGAGCTGTTTTTT
>TRBV30|once|TRBJ1-5|NA
CAWSVGYRNQPQHF
TGTGCCTGGAGTGTGGGGTATAGGAATCAGCCCCAGCATTTT
>TRBV11-1|NA|TRBJ2-1|TRBD1
CASSTGTAYNEQFF
TGTGCCAGCAGTACCGGGACAGCATACAATGAGCAGTTCTTC
>TRBV30|NA|TRBJ2-2|NA
CAWIPLGGTATGELFF
TGTGCCTGGATCCCGCTCGGTGGGACTGCCACCGGGGAGCTGTTTTTT
>TRBV29-1|NA|TRBJ1-1|NA
CSADQGWAFF
TGCAGCGCCGACCAGGGGTGGGCTTTCTTT
>TRBV18|NA|TRBJ2-7|NA
CASSPTPGRGYEQYF
TGTGCCAGCTCACCAACCCCCGGCCGGGGCTACGAGCAGTACTTC
>TRBV5-6|NA|TRBJ2-7|NA
CASSLVSRDSPEQYF
TGTGCCAGCAGCTTGGTATCCAGGGATAGTCCCGAGCAGTACTTC
>TRBV6-1|NA|TRBJ1-2|TRBD1
CASTPTGNLAYGYTF
TGTGCCAGCACCCCGACAGGGAACCTTGCCTATGGCTACACCTTC
>TRBV30|NA|TRBJ2-5|TRBD2
CAWSVGAGGRETQYF
TGTGCCTGGAGTGTTGGAGCGGGAGGGCGGGAGACCCAGTACTTC
>TRBV5-1|NA|TRBJ2-5|TRBD2
CASSPRGSGETQYF
TGCGCCAGCAGCCCCCGGGGTAGCGGGGAGACCCAGTACTTC
>TRBV7-3|once|TRBJ2-1|NA
CASSLSGASSYNEQFF
TGTGCCAGCAGCTTATCCGGGGCAAGCTCCTACAATGAGCAGTTCTTC
>TRBV5-1|NA|TRBJ2-7|TRBD1
CASSSRQGSYEQYF
TGCGCCAGCAGCAGCCGACAGGGCTCCTACGAGCAGTACTTC
>TRBV5-1|NA|TRBJ2-2|NA
CASSPTQGTGELFF
TGCGCCAGCAGCCCAACCCAGGGTACCGGGGAGCTGTTTTTT
>TRBV28|NA|TRBJ2-7|NA
CASSLGLRDYEQYF
TGTGCCAGCAGTCTAGGGCTCAGGGACTACGAGCAGTACTTC
>TRBV13|NA|TRBJ2-1|TRBD2
CASSLAGVAYGEQFF
TGTGCCAGCAGTCTAGCGGGAGTTGCCTACGGTGAGCAGTTCTTC
>TRBV28|few|TRBJ1-1|TRBD1
CASRGGQINTEAFF
TGTGCCAGCAGGGGGGGACAGATCAACACTGAAGCTTTCTTT
>TRBV27|once|TRBJ2-2|NA
CASSLTGTAGELFF
TGTGCCAGCAGTTTAACGGGGACGGCCGGGGAGCTGTTTTTT
>TRBV27|few|TRBJ2-7|TRBD1
CASSLVGDRGRNEQYF
TGTGCCAGCAGTTTGGTTGGGGACAGGGGGCGCAACGAGCAGTACTTC
>TRBV9|NA|TRBJ2-1|NA
CATRPLSSYNEQFF
TGTGCCACAAGACCGCTGAGCTCCTACAATGAGCAGTTCTTC
>TRBV6-5|few|TRBJ2-7|NA
CASSYTATYEQYF
TGTGCCAGCAGTTATACGGCGACCTACGAGCAGTACTTC
>TRBV28|NA|TRBJ2-2|NA
CASSPAEANTGELFF
TGTGCCAGCAGTCCAGCGGAGGCGAACACCGGGGAGCTGTTTTTT
>TRBV29-1|NA|TRBJ1-5|TRBD1
CSVVGQGFNQPQHF
TGCAGCGTTGTGGGACAGGGTTTTAATCAGCCCCAGCATTTT
>TRBV9|NA|TRBJ2-1|TRBD2
CASSVGLAGNKQFF
TGTGCCAGCAGCGTAGGGCTAGCGGGAAACAAGCAGTTCTTC
>TRBV29-1|once|TRBJ1-2|NA
CSVDAGKYYGYTF
TGCAGCGTTGACGCAGGGAAGTACTATGGCTACACCTTC
>TRBV28|NA|TRBJ2-2|NA
CASSFWSVPGELFF
TGTGCCAGCAGTTTCTGGTCTGTACCCGGGGAGCTGTTTTTT
>TRBV14|many|TRBJ1-1|NA
CASSNRAESTEAFF
TGTGCCAGCAGCAACAGGGCCGAAAGCACTGAAGCTTTCTTT
>TRBV4-2|NA|TRBJ2-1|NA
CASSQDPEWRSYNEQFF
TGTGCCAGCAGCCAAGACCCAGAGTGGCGGTCCTACAATGAGCAGTTCTTC
>TRBV28|NA|TRBJ2-3|NA
CASSPKLYDTQYF
TGTGCCAGCAGTCCAAAACTATACGATACGCAGTATTTT
>TRBV7-2|NA|TRBJ2-3|TRBD1
CASSPGGNVWDTQYF
TGTGCCAGCAGCCCAGGGGGTAATGTATGGGATACGCAGTATTTT
>TRBV18|NA|TRBJ2-5|TRBD2
CASSPDSGGSETQYF
TGTGCCAGCTCACCTGACAGCGGGGGTTCCGAGACCCAGTACTTC
>TRBV18|NA|TRBJ1-2|NA
CASSSIYAGTDDGYTF
TGTGCCAGCTCATCGATATATGCCGGGACGGATGATGGCTACACCTTC
>TRBV18|NA|TRBJ2-1|TRBD2
CASSLLAGVSYNEQFF
TGTGCCAGCTCACTACTAGCGGGAGTTTCCTACAATGAGCAGTTCTTC
>TRBV4-3|NA|TRBJ2-2|NA
CASSQVGLYTGELFF
TGCGCCAGCAGCCAAGTGGGGCTATACACCGGGGAGCTGTTTTTT
>TRBV5-1|once|TRBJ2-3|NA
CASKEGASTDTQYF
TGCGCCAGCAAGGAGGGGGCGAGCACAGATACGCAGTATTTT
>TRBV9|NA|TRBJ1-3|TRBD1
CASSVGTGSSGNTIYF
TGTGCCAGCAGCGTAGGGACAGGGAGCTCTGGAAACACCATATATTTT
>TRBV4-2|NA|TRBJ1-1|NA
CASRRIAGLSPNTEAFF
TGTGCCAGCAGGAGGATCGCCGGCCTGAGTCCGAACACTGAAGCTTTCTTT
>TRBV5-4|once|TRBJ1-1|TRBD1
CASRSGPGQGFLGNAEAFF
TGTGCCAGCAGATCCGGCCCGGGACAGGGGTTTTTGGGCAACGCTGAAGCTTTCTTT
>TRBV2|NA|TRBJ2-1|NA
CASSEAGLAYNEQFF
TGTGCCAGCAGTGAAGCGGGGCTAGCATACAATGAGCAGTTCTTC
>TRBV7-3|NA|TRBJ2-2|TRBD2
CASSLVSGSPPGELFF
TGTGCCAGCAGCCTCGTAAGCGGGAGTCCTCCCGGGGAGCTGTTTTTT
>TRBV11-1|NA|TRBJ2-7|TRBD1
CASSLTRPGQGSAEQYF
TGTGCCAGCAGCTTAACCCGACCGGGACAGGGGTCTGCCGAGCAGTACTTC
>TRBV5-6|many|TRBJ2-3|NA
CASSVTAGSTDTQYF
TGTGCCAGCAGCGTTACGGCAGGCAGCACAGATACGCAGTATTTT
>TRBV7-3|NA|TRBJ2-1|TRBD2
CASSETSGTNNEQFF
TGTGCCAGCAGCGAGACTAGCGGGACTAACAATGAGCAGTTCTTC
>TRBV7-9|NA|TRBJ2-3|NA
CASSETGAADTQYF
TGTGCCAGCAGCGAGACCGGGGCCGCAGATACGCAGTATTTT
>TRBV28|NA|TRBJ2-2|NA
CASSFTATGELFF
TGTGCCAGCAGTTTTACGGCTACCGGGGAGCTGTTTTTT
>TRBV6-5|once|TRBJ2-1|TRBD2
CASSSGLAGGNEQFF
TGTGCCAGCAGTTCGGGACTAGCGGGAGGGAATGAGCAGTTCTTC
>TRBV2|NA|TRBJ2-7|TRBD2
CASSSGPGSLGLAGGYEQYF
TGTGCCAGCAGTTCAGGGCCAGGGTCGTTAGGACTAGCGGGAGGCTACGAGCAGTACTTC
>TRBV9|NA|TRBJ1-3|NA
CASSPPGGGARGNTIYF
TGTGCCAGCAGCCCCCCTGGAGGGGGGGCGAGAGGAAACACCATATATTTT
>TRBV9|NA|TRBJ1-2|NA
CASSVNSGQYGYTF
TGTGCCAGCAGCGTAAATAGCGGACAGTATGGCTACACCTTC
>TRBV2|NA|TRBJ1-2|NA
CASSDSEDIYGYTF
TGTGCCAGCAGTGATTCGGAGGACATCTATGGCTACACCTTC
>TRBV5-4|NA|TRBJ1-2|NA
CASSLDLFANYGYTF
TGTGCCAGCAGCCTCGACCTTTTCGCTAACTATGGCTACACCTTC
>TRBV5-4|once|TRBJ2-5|NA
CASSQTGQETQYF
TGTGCCAGCAGCCAGACAGGCCAAGAGACCCAGTACTTC
>TRBV2|NA|TRBJ2-7|TRBD2
CASSDWGGFYEQYF
TGTGCCAGCAGTGACTGGGGAGGGTTTTACGAGCAGTACTTC
>TRBV15|NA|TRBJ2-3|NA
CATSRDLARTDTQYF
TGTGCCACCAGCAGAGATTTAGCGCGCACAGATACGCAGTATTTT
>TRBV11-2|NA|TRBJ2-7|TRBD2
CASSLRTSGDYEQYF
TGTGCCAGCAGCTTAAGGACTAGCGGAGACTACGAGCAGTACTTC
>TRBV9|few|TRBJ2-1|NA
CASSVVGSYNEQFF
TGTGCCAGCAGCGTAGTGGGCTCCTACAATGAGCAGTTCTTC
>TRBV7-2|NA|TRBJ2-7|NA
CASSPGRRYEQYF
TGTGCCAGCAGCCCCGGTAGGCGCTACGAGCAGTACTTC